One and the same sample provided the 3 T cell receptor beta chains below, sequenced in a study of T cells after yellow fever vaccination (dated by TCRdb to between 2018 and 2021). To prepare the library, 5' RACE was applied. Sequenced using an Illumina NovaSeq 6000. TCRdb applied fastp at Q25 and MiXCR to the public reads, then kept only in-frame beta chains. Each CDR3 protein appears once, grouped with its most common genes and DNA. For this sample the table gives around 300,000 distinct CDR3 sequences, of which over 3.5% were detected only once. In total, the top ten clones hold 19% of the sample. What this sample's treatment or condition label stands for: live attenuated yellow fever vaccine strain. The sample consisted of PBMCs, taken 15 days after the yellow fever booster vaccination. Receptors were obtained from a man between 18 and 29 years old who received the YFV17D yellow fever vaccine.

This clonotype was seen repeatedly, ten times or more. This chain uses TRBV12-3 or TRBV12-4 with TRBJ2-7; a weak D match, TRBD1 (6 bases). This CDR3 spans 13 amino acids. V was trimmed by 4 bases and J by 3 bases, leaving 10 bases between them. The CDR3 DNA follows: TGTGCCAGCAGTTGGGAAGGGGGCTACGAGCAGTACTTC. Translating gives CASSWEGGYEQYF.

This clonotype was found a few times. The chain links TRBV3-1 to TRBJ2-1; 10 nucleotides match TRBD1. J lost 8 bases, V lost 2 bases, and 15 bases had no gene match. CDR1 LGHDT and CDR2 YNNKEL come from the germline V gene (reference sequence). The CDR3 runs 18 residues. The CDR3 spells CASSQSSGTGAPGYEQFF. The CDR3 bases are TGTGCCAGCAGCCAAAGCTCGGGGACAGGGGCCCCCGGGTATGAGCAGTTCTTC.

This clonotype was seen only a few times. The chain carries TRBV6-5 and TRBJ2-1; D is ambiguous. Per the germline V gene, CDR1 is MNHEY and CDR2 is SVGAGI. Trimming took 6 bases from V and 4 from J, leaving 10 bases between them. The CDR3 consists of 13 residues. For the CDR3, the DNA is TGTGCCAGCAGACTAAATTCATACAATGAGCAGTTCTTC. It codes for CASRLNSYNEQFF.